This T cell receptor (beta chain) originates from a study of technical replicates of blood from several donors. Sequencing used immunoSEQ multiplex PCR; TCRdb keeps in-frame clones, though not all of them. The data show approximately 76,000 clones, 65% to 90% seen once. Per the germline V gene, CDR1 is KGHSH and CDR2 is LQKENI. J was trimmed by 5 bases and V by 6 bases; bases with no gene match: 4. This CDR3 has 13 amino acids. J is TRBJ1-2 and V is TRBV18, with 9 bases matching TRBD1. The clonotype was recovered from a human donor in good health. Some clones in this sample may be carry-over from other donors' samples. The sample taken for sequencing was PBMCs. CDR3 sequence reads: CASSLGQGYGYTF. In DNA form, the CDR3 reads TGTGCCAGCTCGCTAGGACAGGGGTATGGCTACACCTTC.